Listed below are T cell receptor beta chains from one sample, sequenced in a study of T cell responses to AZD1222 COVID-19 vaccine. Libraries were prepared by immunoSEQ multiplex PCR; TCRdb keeps only in-frame clonotypes and omits some of them. This sample carries 150,000 or so clones, roughly nine tenths of them seen once, and the ten largest clones take more than 5.5%. Material: peripheral blood, obtained on day 0 of MenACWY control vaccination. These receptors were taken from an adult in good health. Both conserved end residues are part of each CDR3. A D gene is named only where the DNA matches it firmly. Size is stated for part of the rows, as once, few or many counts, or as a class when the clone is expanded.

j_gene: TRBJ2-3
abundance: NA
d_gene: NA
v_gene: TRBV4-1
CDR3nt: TGCGCCAGCAGCCAAGACAATTGGGGCACAGATACGCAGTATTTT
CDR3aa: CASSQDNWGTDTQYF

j_gene: TRBJ1-6
abundance: NA
d_gene: NA
v_gene: TRBV7-9
CDR3nt: TGTGCCAGCAGCTTAACGGGTTCACCCCTCCACTTT
CDR3aa: CASSLTGSPLHF

j_gene: TRBJ1-1
abundance: NA
d_gene: NA
v_gene: TRBV3-1/TRBV3-2
CDR3nt: TGTGCCAGCAGCCAGGGGGGGTATGAAGCTTTCTTT
CDR3aa: CASSQGGYEAFF

j_gene: TRBJ1-2
abundance: NA
d_gene: NA
v_gene: TRBV15
CDR3nt: TGTGCCACCAGCAGAGACCGGGCCGCGCCGTTCTTC
CDR3aa: CATSRDRAAPFF

j_gene: TRBJ2-5
abundance: once
d_gene: NA
v_gene: TRBV14
CDR3nt: TGTGCCAGCAGCCAAGATGTTTGGGGAGAGACCCAGTACTTC
CDR3aa: CASSQDVWGETQYF

j_gene: TRBJ2-7
abundance: NA
d_gene: TRBD1
v_gene: TRBV6-5
CDR3nt: TGTGCCAGTTTTGGACAGGGTAGCTACGAGCAGTACTTC
CDR3aa: CASFGQGSYEQYF

j_gene: TRBJ1-5
abundance: NA
d_gene: NA
v_gene: TRBV27
CDR3nt: TGTGCCAGCAGTTTATTGGGCGGCATCACCTATAGCAATCAGCCCCAGCATTTT
CDR3aa: CASSLLGGITYSNQPQHF

j_gene: TRBJ2-7
abundance: NA
d_gene: NA
v_gene: TRBV5-5
CDR3nt: TGTGCCAGCAGCTTGGATCCTCCGGTAGCCTCCTACGAGCAGTACTTC
CDR3aa: CASSLDPPVASYEQYF

j_gene: TRBJ1-4
abundance: NA
d_gene: TRBD1
v_gene: TRBV6-5
CDR3nt: TGTGCCAGCAGGGGTACAGGGGGCCCGAATGAAAAACTGTTTTTT
CDR3aa: CASRGTGGPNEKLFF

j_gene: TRBJ2-7
abundance: NA
d_gene: TRBD2
v_gene: TRBV27
CDR3nt: TGTGCCAGCAGCCTTATAAGGGACTCCGGGGGGTACGAGCAGTACTTC
CDR3aa: CASSLIRDSGGYEQYF

j_gene: TRBJ2-6
abundance: NA
d_gene: TRBD1
v_gene: TRBV11-2
CDR3nt: TGTGCCAGCAGCTTAGGGCCCCTCAGGGGGCTCTCTGGGGCCAACGTCCTGACTTTC
CDR3aa: CASSLGPLRGLSGANVLTF

j_gene: TRBJ2-3
abundance: NA
d_gene: NA
v_gene: TRBV28
CDR3nt: TGTGCCAGCAGTTTGAGCGGCGTGGGGACAGATACGCAGTATTTT
CDR3aa: CASSLSGVGTDTQYF

j_gene: TRBJ1-3
abundance: NA
d_gene: NA
v_gene: TRBV19
CDR3nt: TGTGCCAGTAGTACCAGGGGATCTGGAAACACCATATATTTT
CDR3aa: CASSTRGSGNTIYF

j_gene: TRBJ1-5
abundance: NA
d_gene: NA
v_gene: TRBV6-5
CDR3nt: TGTGCCAGCAGTCCGACAGCGTATAGCAATCAGCCCCAGCATTTT
CDR3aa: CASSPTAYSNQPQHF

j_gene: TRBJ1-2
abundance: few
d_gene: NA
v_gene: TRBV6-5
CDR3nt: TGTGCCAGCAGTTACGGGGTCGGGGGCTACACCTTC
CDR3aa: CASSYGVGGYTF

j_gene: TRBJ1-4
abundance: once
d_gene: TRBD1
v_gene: TRBV19
CDR3nt: TGTGCCAGTAGTATAAGGGGACAGTCAACTAATGAAAAACTGTTTTTT
CDR3aa: CASSIRGQSTNEKLFF

j_gene: TRBJ2-7
abundance: NA
d_gene: TRBD2
v_gene: TRBV30
CDR3nt: TGTGCCTGGCTCACTAGCGGGGGGACCTACGAGCAGTACTTC
CDR3aa: CAWLTSGGTYEQYF

j_gene: TRBJ1-1
abundance: NA
d_gene: NA
v_gene: TRBV11-3
CDR3nt: TGTGCCAGCAGCCGGGGAGGGGTGAACACTGAAGCTTTCTTT
CDR3aa: CASSRGGVNTEAFF

j_gene: TRBJ2-2
abundance: NA
d_gene: NA
v_gene: TRBV21-1
CDR3nt: TGTGCCAGCAGCAAACAAAGGGGGCGCACCGGGGAGCTGTTTTTT
CDR3aa: CASSKQRGRTGELFF

j_gene: TRBJ2-7
abundance: NA
d_gene: NA
v_gene: TRBV6-5
CDR3nt: TGTGCCAGCAGCAAAACCCCGCAGGGGATTTACGAGCAGTACTTC
CDR3aa: CASSKTPQGIYEQYF

j_gene: TRBJ1-2
abundance: NA
d_gene: NA
v_gene: TRBV7-9
CDR3nt: TGTGCCAGCAGCTTTAAACCGGCAGGGACGAACTATGGCTACACCTTC
CDR3aa: CASSFKPAGTNYGYTF

j_gene: TRBJ1-2
abundance: NA
d_gene: NA
v_gene: TRBV27
CDR3nt: TGTGCCAGCAGTTCCAACCGACAGCGAGGTGGCTACACCTTC
CDR3aa: CASSSNRQRGGYTF

j_gene: TRBJ1-1
abundance: few
d_gene: NA
v_gene: TRBV28
CDR3nt: TGTGCCAGCAGTTTAGGGGGTTGGGGGGCGCGCACTGAAGCTTTCTTT
CDR3aa: CASSLGGWGARTEAFF

j_gene: TRBJ2-3
abundance: NA
d_gene: NA
v_gene: TRBV13
CDR3nt: TGTGCCAGCAGCTTGGACGGAGCAGATACGCAGTATTTT
CDR3aa: CASSLDGADTQYF

j_gene: TRBJ1-3
abundance: NA
d_gene: NA
v_gene: TRBV7-2
CDR3nt: TGTGCCAGCAGCTTAGTCGGGGTCCTTGGAAACACCATATATTTT
CDR3aa: CASSLVGVLGNTIYF

j_gene: TRBJ2-4
abundance: NA
d_gene: NA
v_gene: TRBV28
CDR3nt: TGTGCCAGCACCACCAGCCTAGCCAAAAACATTCAGTACTTC
CDR3aa: CASTTSLAKNIQYF

j_gene: TRBJ1-2
abundance: NA
d_gene: NA
v_gene: TRBV7-2
CDR3nt: TGTGCCAGCAGCTTAAGAGGGCAGGGTTGGGGCTACACCTTC
CDR3aa: CASSLRGQGWGYTF

j_gene: TRBJ1-2
abundance: NA
d_gene: NA
v_gene: TRBV18
CDR3nt: TGTGCCAGCTCACCACGACAGACAACCTATGGCTACACCTTC
CDR3aa: CASSPRQTTYGYTF

j_gene: TRBJ2-4
abundance: NA
d_gene: TRBD2
v_gene: TRBV5-1
CDR3nt: TGCGCCAGCAGCCCAGGATGGGAGACTAGCGGGAGACAGTACTTC
CDR3aa: CASSPGWETSGRQYF

j_gene: TRBJ1-3
abundance: NA
d_gene: NA
v_gene: TRBV9
CDR3nt: TGTGCCAGCAGCGTAGTCGGCACTAGCTCTGGAAACACCATATATTTT
CDR3aa: CASSVVGTSSGNTIYF

j_gene: TRBJ2-1
abundance: NA
d_gene: TRBD2
v_gene: TRBV7-2
CDR3nt: TGTGCCAGCAGCGGCCGACGGCTAGCGGCCTACAATGAGCAGTTCTTC
CDR3aa: CASSGRRLAAYNEQFF

j_gene: TRBJ2-7
abundance: few
d_gene: TRBD2
v_gene: TRBV27
CDR3nt: TGTGCCAGCAGTACCACCATAGCGGGAGGACTCTACGAGCAGTACTTC
CDR3aa: CASSTTIAGGLYEQYF

j_gene: TRBJ1-6
abundance: NA
d_gene: TRBD1
v_gene: TRBV2
CDR3nt: TGTGCCAGCAGACCGGGGACAGGGGAGAATTCACCCCTCCACTTT
CDR3aa: CASRPGTGENSPLHF

j_gene: TRBJ1-1
abundance: NA
d_gene: NA
v_gene: TRBV12-3/TRBV12-4
CDR3nt: TGTGCCAGCAGCGCGGTTACCACAGGGGAAGCTTTCTTT
CDR3aa: CASSAVTTGEAFF

j_gene: TRBJ2-7
abundance: NA
d_gene: TRBD2
v_gene: TRBV30
CDR3nt: TGTGCCTGGAGTGCTCCGACTAGCGGGAGGTTCTACGAGCAGTACTTC
CDR3aa: CAWSAPTSGRFYEQYF

j_gene: TRBJ1-2
abundance: NA
d_gene: NA
v_gene: TRBV2
CDR3nt: TGTGCCAGCAGTGGGACACTCTATGGCTACACCTTC
CDR3aa: CASSGTLYGYTF

j_gene: TRBJ1-1
abundance: NA
d_gene: NA
v_gene: TRBV7-2
CDR3nt: TGTGCCAGCAGCTTATTTGGGGGGGACACTGAAGCTTTCTTT
CDR3aa: CASSLFGGDTEAFF

j_gene: TRBJ1-2
abundance: once
d_gene: TRBD1
v_gene: TRBV5-1
CDR3nt: TGCGCCAGCAGCGGGGACAGGGGGTCTAACTATGGCTACACCTTC
CDR3aa: CASSGDRGSNYGYTF

j_gene: TRBJ2-1
abundance: NA
d_gene: NA
v_gene: TRBV7-3
CDR3nt: TGTGCCAGCAGCCCTGGGCGGGATCTAATCCACAATGAGCAGTTCTTC
CDR3aa: CASSPGRDLIHNEQFF

j_gene: TRBJ1-2
abundance: NA
d_gene: TRBD1
v_gene: TRBV28
CDR3nt: TGTGCCAGCAGAAGCGGGACAGAGTATGGCTACACCTTC
CDR3aa: CASRSGTEYGYTF

j_gene: TRBJ2-4
abundance: once
d_gene: NA
v_gene: TRBV19
CDR3nt: TGTGCCAGTAGTATCGGACGGATGGGAGCCAAAAACATTCAGTACTTC
CDR3aa: CASSIGRMGAKNIQYF

j_gene: TRBJ2-2
abundance: NA
d_gene: NA
v_gene: TRBV12-1
CDR3nt: TGTGCCAGCAGTCAGACTAGCGGGGGTCCGCTCGGGGAGCTGTTTTTT
CDR3aa: CASSQTSGGPLGELFF

j_gene: TRBJ2-1
abundance: NA
d_gene: NA
v_gene: TRBV11-3
CDR3nt: TGTGCCAGCTCTGGGGGGCCTAGCGAATACAATGAGCAGTTCTTC
CDR3aa: CASSGGPSEYNEQFF

j_gene: TRBJ2-1
abundance: NA
d_gene: NA
v_gene: TRBV12-3/TRBV12-4
CDR3nt: TGTGCCAGCACCGTCCCGGCCAATGAGCAGTTCTTC
CDR3aa: CASTVPANEQFF

j_gene: TRBJ2-1
abundance: NA
d_gene: NA
v_gene: TRBV9
CDR3nt: TGTGCCAGCAGCGTAGTGGCCCTAGGAAACTCCTACAATGAGCAGTTCTTC
CDR3aa: CASSVVALGNSYNEQFF

j_gene: TRBJ1-5
abundance: NA
d_gene: TRBD1
v_gene: TRBV7-2
CDR3nt: TGTGCCAGCAGCCTAAAAACCGGGACAGGCCATCAGCCCCAGCATTTT
CDR3aa: CASSLKTGTGHQPQHF